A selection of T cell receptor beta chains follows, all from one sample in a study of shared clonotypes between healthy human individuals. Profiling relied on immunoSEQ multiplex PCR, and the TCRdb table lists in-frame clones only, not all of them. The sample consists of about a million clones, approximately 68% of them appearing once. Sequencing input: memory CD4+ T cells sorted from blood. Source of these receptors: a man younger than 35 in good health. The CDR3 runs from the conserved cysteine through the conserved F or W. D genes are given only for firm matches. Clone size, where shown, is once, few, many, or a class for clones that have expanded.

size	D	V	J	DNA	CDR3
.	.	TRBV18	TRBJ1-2	TGTGCCAGCTCACCATCCGGGGGGGGCACTGGCTACACCTTC	CASSPSGGGTGYTF
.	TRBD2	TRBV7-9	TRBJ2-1	TGTGCCAGCAGCTTACTAGCGGCCTCCTACAATGAGCAGTTCTTC	CASSLLAASYNEQFF
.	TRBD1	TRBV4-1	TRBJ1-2	TGCGCCAGCAGCCAAGGGGCAGGGGGCGATGGCTACACCTTC	CASSQGAGGDGYTF
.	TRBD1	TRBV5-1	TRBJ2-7	TGCGCCAGCAGCCAAGGACAGGGTGGCTACGAGCAGTACTTC	CASSQGQGGYEQYF
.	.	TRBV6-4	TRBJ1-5	TGTGCCAGCAGTGACTCGAAGGACACCCAGGTCCTTTGGGATTATAGCAATCAGCCCCAGCATTTT	CASSDSKDTQVLWDYSNQPQHF
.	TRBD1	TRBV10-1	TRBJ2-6	TGCGCCAGCAGTGATTCGCTTATTGGACAGGGCACTGGGGCCAACGTCCTGACTTTC	CASSDSLIGQGTGANVLTF
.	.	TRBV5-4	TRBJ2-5	TGTGCCAGCAGCTTGGGAGGGGGGGTCTCCCAAGAGACCCAGTACTTC	CASSLGGGVSQETQYF
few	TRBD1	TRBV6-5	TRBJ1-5	TGTGCCAGCAGTTACGGGACCCACAGGGGGTCTCAGCCCCAGCATTTT	CASSYGTHRGSQPQHF
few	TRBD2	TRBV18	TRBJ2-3	TGTGCCAGCTCACCACTAGGGACTACTAGCACAGATACGCAGTATTTT	CASSPLGTTSTDTQYF
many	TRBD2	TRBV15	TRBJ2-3	TGTGCCACCAGCAGAATAGCGGGAGGAGGCGCAGATACGCAGTATTTT	CATSRIAGGGADTQYF
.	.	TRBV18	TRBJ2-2	TGTGCCAGCTCACTAGGGCGGAACACCGGGGAGCTGTTTTTT	CASSLGRNTGELFF
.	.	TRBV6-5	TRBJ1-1	TGTGCCAGCAGTAGGCGGTGGAGAACTGAAGCTTTCTTT	CASSRRWRTEAFF
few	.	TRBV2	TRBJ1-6	TGTGCCAGCAGGGGGGACGGCGATAATTCACCCCTCCACTTT	CASRGDGDNSPLHF
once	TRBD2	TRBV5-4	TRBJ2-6	TGTGCCAGCAGCCCGGGAGGGCCTGGGGCCAACGTCCTGACTTTC	CASSPGGPGANVLTF
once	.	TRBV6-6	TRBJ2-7	TGTGCCAGCAGTTACGCGCCGCTCGGCTTCGAGCAGTACTTC	CASSYAPLGFEQYF
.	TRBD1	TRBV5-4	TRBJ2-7	TGTGCCAGCAGCTCCGCGGACAGGGGCGCCAACGAGCAGTACTTC	CASSSADRGANEQYF
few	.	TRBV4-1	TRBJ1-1	TGCGCCAGCAGCCCCGGTTTGTCGGGGGCAGGGAAGAACACTGAAGCTTTCTTT	CASSPGLSGAGKNTEAFF
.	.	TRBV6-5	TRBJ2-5	TGTGCCAGCACACCATCCCTGGGGTTGTGGGAGACCCAGTACTTC	CASTPSLGLWETQYF
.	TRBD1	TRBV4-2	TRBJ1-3	TGTGCCAGCAGCCAAGATAGTATAGGGACAGGGGGAAACACCATATATTTT	CASSQDSIGTGGNTIYF
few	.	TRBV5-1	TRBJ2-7	TGCGCCAGCAGCTCTGGACAATCCGAGCAGTACTTC	CASSSGQSEQYF
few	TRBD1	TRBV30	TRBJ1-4	TGTGCCTGGAGCCCCGAGGGACAGAAACTGTTTTTT	CAWSPEGQKLFF
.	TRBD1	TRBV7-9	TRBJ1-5	TGTGCCATCGGAGGGGACAGCCTCAATCAGCCCCAGCATTTT	CAIGGDSLNQPQHF
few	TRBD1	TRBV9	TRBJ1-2	TGTGCCAGCAGCGTAGGGGCAGGGGGCTATGGCTACACCTTC	CASSVGAGGYGYTF
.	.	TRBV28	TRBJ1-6	TGTGCCAGCAGTTCGCGACAGGTGGATCATTCACCCCTCCACTTT	CASSSRQVDHSPLHF
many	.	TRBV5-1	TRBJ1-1	TGCGCCAGCTTATCTGGCGGGGCAGGGATGAACACTGAAGCTTTCTTT	CASLSGGAGMNTEAFF
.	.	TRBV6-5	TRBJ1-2	TGTGCCAGCAGTCCCTCGGGGACAACACTCTATGGCTACACCTTC	CASSPSGTTLYGYTF
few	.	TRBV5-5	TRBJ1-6	TGTGCCAGCAGCTCTGCGGGGAAGAGTTCACCCCTCCACTTT	CASSSAGKSSPLHF
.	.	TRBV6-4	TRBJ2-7	TGTGCCAGCAGTGACTCGAGTCACCCCCCGGGCTACGAGCAGTACTTC	CASSDSSHPPGYEQYF
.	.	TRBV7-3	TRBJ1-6	TGTGCCAGCAGCTTAGACGCGGCTGATTCACCCCTCCACTTT	CASSLDAADSPLHF
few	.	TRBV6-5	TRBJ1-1	TGTGCCAGCAGTTACGAACAGGGCGCTTTCTTT	CASSYEQGAFF
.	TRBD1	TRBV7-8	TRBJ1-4	TGTGCCAGCAGCTTGGGACAGGGGCTGAGGGGAGAAAAACTGTTTTTT	CASSLGQGLRGEKLFF
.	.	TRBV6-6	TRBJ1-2	TGTGCCACGGGAAGGGATGGCTACACCTTC	CATGRDGYTF
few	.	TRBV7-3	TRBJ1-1	TGTGCCAGCAGCCTCACACAGAACACTGAAGCTTTCTTT	CASSLTQNTEAFF
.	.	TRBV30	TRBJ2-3	TGTGCCTGGAGCGATAATAGGCCGGCAGATACGCAGTATTTT	CAWSDNRPADTQYF
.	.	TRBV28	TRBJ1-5	TGTGCCAGCAGTTTCGCAGGGGCCCAGCCCCAGCATTTT	CASSFAGAQPQHF
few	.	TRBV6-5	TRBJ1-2	TGTGCCAGCAACTCCCGGGGCCCGAACTATGGCTACACCTTC	CASNSRGPNYGYTF
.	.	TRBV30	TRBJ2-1	TGTGCCTGGAAGAGGGGAACGGGGGTCTCCTACAATGAGCAGTTCTTC	CAWKRGTGVSYNEQFF
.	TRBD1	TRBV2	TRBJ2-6	TGTGCCAGCAGTCGGGACAGGGGCGCCACTGGGGCCAACGTCCTGACTTTC	CASSRDRGATGANVLTF
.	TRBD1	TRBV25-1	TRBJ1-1	TGTGCCAGCACTACCGGGACAGGGGACGCAAAAGCTTTCTTT	CASTTGTGDAKAFF
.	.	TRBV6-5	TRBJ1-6	TGTGCCAGCAGTTTTACTGGACGCTCTTTCCACTTT	CASSFTGRSFHF
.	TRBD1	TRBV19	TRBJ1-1	TGTGCCAGTAGTATCGGACAGGCCACTGAAGCTTTCTTT	CASSIGQATEAFF
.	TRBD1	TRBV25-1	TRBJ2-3	TGTGCCAGCAGTGAATTCCAGGGGGGCACAGATACGCAGTATTTT	CASSEFQGGTDTQYF
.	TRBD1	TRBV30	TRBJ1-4	TGTGCCTGGAGTGTACCTGGGACAGGGAACGAAAAACTGTTTTTT	CAWSVPGTGNEKLFF
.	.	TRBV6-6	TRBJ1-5	TGTGCCAGCAGGGCACAATGGAAGCCCCAGCATTTT	CASRAQWKPQHF
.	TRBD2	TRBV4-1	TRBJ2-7	TGCGCCAGCAGACGAGGACTAGCGGGACCCAGCTCCTACGAGCAGTACTTC	CASRRGLAGPSSYEQYF
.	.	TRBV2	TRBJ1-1	TGTGCCAGCACGAGGGATCTGAACACTGAAGCTTTCTTT	CASTRDLNTEAFF
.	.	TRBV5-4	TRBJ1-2	TGTGCCAGCAGCTTACCAGGCTATGGCTACACCTTC	CASSLPGYGYTF
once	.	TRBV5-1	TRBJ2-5	TGCGCCAGCAGCCCCGGGCTCCAAGAGACCCAGTACTTC	CASSPGLQETQYF
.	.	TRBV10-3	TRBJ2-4	TGTGCCATCACCTGGACAACCTCAGGCATTCAGTACTTC	CAITWTTSGIQYF
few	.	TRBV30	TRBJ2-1	TGTGCCTGGAGTATAGGGGATTCCTACAATGAGCAGTTCTTC	CAWSIGDSYNEQFF
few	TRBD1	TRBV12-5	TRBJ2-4	TGTGCTAGTGGGAGGGACAGGGGCATTCAGTACTTC	CASGRDRGIQYF
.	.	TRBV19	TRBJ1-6	TGTGCCAGTAGTACCCCGCCCCAGGGAGGGGCACCCCTCCACTTT	CASSTPPQGGAPLHF
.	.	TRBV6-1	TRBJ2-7	TGTGCCAGCAGTGATAGGTCGACAGAAGGGACATACGAGCAGTACTTC	CASSDRSTEGTYEQYF
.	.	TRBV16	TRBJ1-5	TGTGCCAGCAGCCGCCCCGGGACGGATAGCAATCAGCCCCAGCATTTT	CASSRPGTDSNQPQHF
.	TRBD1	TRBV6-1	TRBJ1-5	TGTGCCAGTATACAGGGGGACAATCAGCCCCAGCATTTT	CASIQGDNQPQHF